This entry lists 29 T cell receptor beta chains sequenced from one sample in a study of patients and donors after allogeneic stem cell transplantation. One entry per CDR3 protein, called by TCRdb with MiXCR from the RT-PCR reads. The sample holds approximately 61,000 distinct CDR3 sequences, 13% seen once. Sequenced sample: blood, either unsorted or a sorted T cell fraction (not recorded which). The receptor source for this set is a human donor who was either an allogeneic HSCT recipient or a stem cell or donor lymphocyte infusion donor (not recorded which). It is not recorded whose cells these are; they may come from a transplant donor.

This clonotype has at least ten counts. The rearrangement joins TRBV12-3 or TRBV12-4 to TRBJ1-5, with TRBD1 identical over 7 bases. V shed 5 bases, J shed 2 bases, and the junction held 6 bases outside the gene matches. CDR3 size: 15 residues. CDR3: CASSVQGNGNQPQHF. CDR3 sequence (DNA): TGTGCCAGCAGTGTACAGGGGAACGGCAATCAGCCCCAGCATTTT.

This clonotype turned up a few times. The V and J genes are TRBV12-3 or TRBV12-4 and TRBJ2-1, with 7 bases lining up with TRBD2. The CDR3 spans 16 residues. Trimming took 3 bases from V and 2 from J; bases not matched to a gene: 7. DNA of the CDR3: TGTGCCAGCAGTTTTATGCGGGAGCCTACCTACAATGAGCAGTTCTTC. Protein sequence: CASSFMREPTYNEQFF.

This clonotype was recorded a few times. V usage is TRBV5-8 and J usage is TRBJ2-1; D gene uncertain. The CDR3 sequence is 15 residues long. Germline CDR1 is SGHTS and CDR2 is YDEGEE. V lost 1 base, J lost 0 bases, and 8 bases lay in between. The CDR3 protein is CASSLTQSSYNEQFF. The DNA of the CDR3 is TGTGCCAGCAGCTTGACGCAGAGCTCCTACAATGAGCAGTTCTTC.

V usage is TRBV18 and J usage is TRBJ2-7, with 8 bases lining up with TRBD1. CDR1 and CDR2 (germline): KGHSH, LQKENI. V lost 2 bases to trimming and J lost 2 bases; unmatched junction nucleotides: 2. The CDR3 runs 14 residues. The CDR3 bases are TGTGCCAGCTCACCAGGGACAGGTCCCTACGAGCAGTACTTC. Translating gives CASSPGTGPYEQYF. The variable domain in full, with the rest retrieved from reference TRBV18 and TRBJ2-7, is NAGVMQNPRHLVRRRGQEARLRCSPMKGHSHVYWYRQLPEEGLKFMVYLQKENIIDESGMPKERFSAEFPKEGPSILRIQQVVRGDSAAYFCASSPGTGPYEQYFGPGTRLTVT.

The gene calls are TRBV7-6 and TRBJ2-1, with D unclear. CDR3 size: 15 residues. The V end lost 3 bases, the J end lost 9 bases, and 18 bases lay between the germline ends. The germline CDR1 and CDR2 sequences are SGHVS and FNYEAQ. CDR3 sequence reads: CASSLGPSHGGEQFF. CDR3 sequence (DNA): TGTGCCAGCAGCTTGGGTCCATCCCATGGCGGTGAGCAGTTCTTC.

This clonotype was counted many times. J is TRBJ2-7 and V is TRBV5-1, with TRBD1 matching 7 bases. The germline V gene has CDR1 SGHRS and CDR2 YFSETQ. This CDR3 has 14 amino acids. J lost 2 bases, V lost 0 bases, and 2 bases had no gene match. The CDR3 region has the DNA TGCGCCAGCAGCTTGGGGGACAGCCCCTACGAGCAGTACTTC. This encodes CASSLGDSPYEQYF.

There are a few counts of this clonotype. The chain joins TRBV7-6 to TRBJ1-2; no clear D gene. The CDR3 runs 15 residues. V was trimmed by 1 base and J by 5 bases, leaving 14 bases between them. CDR1 SGHVS and CDR2 FNYEAQ come from the germline V gene. The CDR3 DNA sequence: TGTGCCAGCAGCTTAGAGGCAGCTCCATATTATGGCTACACCTTC. It translates to CASSLEAAPYYGYTF.

This clonotype was observed a handful of times. The chain recombines TRBV29-1 with TRBJ1-2; the D is unclear. The CDR3 extends over 10 amino acids. Per the germline V gene, CDR1 is SQVTM and CDR2 is ANQGSEA. Trimming took off 5 bases at V and 5 bases at J, with 6 bases between the two ends. CDR3 bases: TGCAGCGTTTGGCCTTATGGCTACACCTTC. It specifies CSVWPYGYTF.

This clonotype was found a few times. The chain recombines TRBV6-2 or TRBV6-3 with TRBJ2-1; 9 nucleotides match TRBD1. Unmatched junction bases numbered 10, after V lost 6 bases and J lost 7 bases. The CDR3 has 15 amino acids. The V gene's germline CDR1 is MNHEY and CDR2 SVGEGT. The CDR3 region has the DNA TGTGCCAGCAGCGCCCCAGGACAGGGGAGAAATGAGCAGTTCTTC. Amino acid sequence: CASSAPGQGRNEQFF.

This clonotype was seen more than once but under ten times. The gene calls are TRBV7-6 and TRBJ2-7; D is perhaps TRBD2 (6 bases). Per germline, CDR1 SGHVS and CDR2 FNYEAQ. The V end was cut by 1 base, the J end by 5 bases, with 15 bases between. The CDR3 extends over 15 amino acids. The CDR3 loop reads CASSLVVGSPHEQYF. CDR3 DNA: TGTGCCAGCAGCTTAGTGGTCGGGAGTCCCCACGAGCAGTACTTC.

The V and J genes are TRBV7-9 and TRBJ2-3; 10 positions match TRBD2. The trim removed 5 bases at V and 3 bases at J, leaving 5 bases unmatched. The CDR3 loop spans 15 amino acids. Germline V gene sequence: CDR1 SEHNR, CDR2 FQNEAQ (reference sequence). CDR3 nucleotide sequence: TGTGCCAGCAGCGAAGGGACTAGCGTGACAGATACGCAGTATTTT. It yields the protein CASSEGTSVTDTQYF. Full variable domain (rest looked up from reference TRBV7-9 and TRBJ2-3): DTGVSQNPRHKITKRGQNVTFRCDPISEHNRLYWYRQTLGQGPEFLTYFQNEAQLEKSRLLSDRFSAERPKGSFSTLEIQRTEQGDSAMYLCASSEGTSVTDTQYFGPGTRLTVL.

The genes are TRBV5-1 and TRBJ2-7, with D possibly being TRBD2 (5 bases). Trimming pared 4 bases from V and 2 bases from J, leaving 13 bases between. Germline V lookup: CDR1 SGHRS, CDR2 YFSETQ. The CDR3 is 14 amino acids. The CDR3 reads CASSLTAEAYEQYF. The CDR3 bases are TGCGCCAGCAGCCTGACCGCGGAGGCCTACGAGCAGTACTTC.

In its sample, this clonotype was seen many times. This chain connects TRBV7-6 to TRBJ1-2; no clear D. With 1 base removed from V and 1 base from J, the gap between germline ends came to 13 bases. Germline V gene sequence: CDR1 SGHVS, CDR2 FNYEAQ. The CDR3 runs to 16 residues. The CDR3 loop reads CASSLENLGLNYGYTF. The CDR3 coding sequence is TGTGCCAGCAGCTTAGAAAACCTGGGCCTTAACTATGGCTACACCTTC. The full variable domain, rest sourced from reference TRBV7-6 and TRBJ1-2, is GAGVSQSPRYKVTKRGQDVALRCDPISGHVSLYWYRQALGQGPEFLTYFNYEAQQDKSGLPNDRFSAERPEGSISTLTIQRTEQRDSAMYRCASSLENLGLNYGYTFGSGTRLTVV.

The chain links TRBV18 to TRBJ2-3, with unresolved D. V lost 2 bases and J lost 1, with 16 bases in between. The V gene's germline CDR1 is KGHSH and CDR2 LQKENI. This CDR3 spans 17 amino acids. CDR3 DNA sequence: TGTGCCAGCTCACCAAGTCGAAGGGCCAAGGGCACAGATACGCAGTATTTT. This sequence encodes CASSPSRRAKGTDTQYF.

The V and J genes are TRBV7-3 and TRBJ2-1, with 15 nucleotides matching TRBD2. This CDR3 comprises 18 residues. V was pared by 5 bases and J by 9 bases, with 14 bases of the junction left unmatched. Germline V gene sequence: CDR1 SGHTA, CDR2 FQGTGA. For the CDR3, the DNA is TGTGCCAGCAGCCCCTACGGACTAGCGGGAGGGCCCTACGGTGAGCAGTTCTTC. Translating gives CASSPYGLAGGPYGEQFF.

V gene TRBV6-5 combines with J gene TRBJ2-7; 8 bases are a match to TRBD2. The CDR3 consists of 15 residues. Germline lookup yields CDR1 MNHEY and CDR2 SVGAGI. V dropped 3 bases and J dropped 5; count of bases not matched to a gene: 9. Here the CDR3 reads CASSYLLAAADEQYF. As DNA, the CDR3 is TGTGCCAGCAGTTATCTACTAGCGGCCGCAGACGAGCAGTACTTC.

This clonotype has a handful of counts. The chain couples TRBV27 to TRBJ2-1; 8 bases map to TRBD2. The CDR3 runs to 15 residues. Germline-derived CDR1 and CDR2 are MNHEY and SMNVEV (reference sequence). The J segment lost 7 bases and the V segment lost 5 bases, leaving 10 bases of the junction unmatched. The CDR3 bases are TGTGCCAGCAGTCACACACTAGCGGAATTAAATGAGCAGTTCTTC. Its protein is CASSHTLAELNEQFF.

This clonotype was found many times. The genes are TRBV19 and TRBJ1-2; 7 positions match TRBD1. The length of the CDR3 is 14 residues. Germline V gives CDR1 LNHDA, CDR2 SQIVND (reference sequence). V lost 9 bases and J lost 5; bases outside the gene matches: 12. The CDR3 protein is CASSLRGPEYGYTF. The CDR3 bases are TGTGCCAGCAGCCTAAGGGGGCCGGAATATGGCTACACCTTC.

The V gene is TRBV5-1, the J gene TRBJ2-7; 8 positions match TRBD2. Germline V gene lookup returns CDR1 SGHRS and CDR2 YFSETQ. This CDR3 has 14 amino acids. The junction had 7 bases not matched to a gene; V was cut back by 6 bases and J by 2 bases. The CDR3 DNA is TGCGCCAGCAACGCGCTAGCGGGCCCCTACGAGCAGTACTTC. The encoded protein is CASNALAGPYEQYF.

The CDR3 loop reads CASSSQVLTGELFF. Here the CDR3 DNA reads TGTGCCAGCAGCTCACAGGTCCTCACCGGGGAGCTGTTTTTT. J is TRBJ2-2 and V is TRBV7-9; perhaps TRBD1 as D (5 bases). V shed 4 bases and J shed 4 bases, with 10 bases lying between them. The CDR3 covers 14 residues. Germline-derived CDR1 and CDR2 are SEHNR and FQNEAQ (reference sequence). Drawing the rest from reference TRBV7-9 and TRBJ2-2, the complete variable domain is DTGVSQNPRHKITKRGQNVTFRCDPISEHNRLYWYRQTLGQGPEFLTYFQNEAQLEKSRLLSDRFSAERPKGSFSTLEIQRTEQGDSAMYLCASSSQVLTGELFFGEGSRLTVL.

This clonotype was counted between two and nine times. The rearrangement joins TRBV4-1 to TRBJ2-7; a weak D match, TRBD2 (5 bases). CDR3 length: 14 residues. In germline, CDR1 is MGHRA, CDR2 YSYEKL. V was pared by 0 bases and J by 3 bases, with 9 bases between. The chain's CDR3 is CASSQDPEVYEQYF. The CDR3 DNA reads TGCGCCAGCAGCCAAGATCCGGAGGTCTACGAGCAGTACTTC.

The CDR3 DNA sequence: TGTGCCAGCAGCTTCGGGACAGCCTCCTACGAGCAGTACTTC. Its translation: CASSFGTASYEQYF. The chain is built from TRBV5-6 and TRBJ2-7, with 7 bases matching TRBD1. The length of the CDR3 is 14 residues. V dropped 2 bases and J dropped 0; count of bases not matched to a gene: 2. Germline CDR1 SGHDT, CDR2 YYEEEE.

The sample holds a few counts of this clonotype. The chain uses TRBV18 and TRBJ1-1; 7 nucleotides match TRBD1. In germline, CDR1 is KGHSH, CDR2 LQKENI. There are 14 residues in the CDR3. V lost 8 bases and J lost 0; bases outside the gene matches: 6. CDR3 coding DNA: TGTGCCAGCCTTCAGGGGGGGCTGAACACTGAAGCTTTCTTT. Translation: CASLQGGLNTEAFF.

The count of this clonotype is one. The genes are TRBV5-1 and TRBJ2-5; D gene unclear. V was clipped by 0 bases and J by 5 bases, with 5 bases between them. The CDR3 loop spans 12 amino acids. Looked up from germline, CDR1 is SGHRS and CDR2 is YFSETQ. The CDR3 nucleotides read TGCGCCAGCAGCTTGGATGGGGAGACCCAGTACTTC. Translation gives CASSLDGETQYF.

V usage is TRBV20-1 and J usage is TRBJ2-2, with 10 bases fitting TRBD1. This CDR3 is built from 15 residues. Trimming removed 3 bases from V and 0 bases from J; junction bases left unmatched: 1. The germline V gene encodes CDR1 DFQATT and CDR2 SNEGSKA (reference sequence). The CDR3 coding sequence is TGCAGTGCTAGGGACAGGGGGTCGAACACCGGGGAGCTGTTTTTT. It is translated as CSARDRGSNTGELFF.

CDR3 bases: TGTGCCAGCAGCTTATTTGAGCGGGAGGACTACAATGAGCAGTTCTTC. It yields the protein CASSLFEREDYNEQFF. The chain is built from TRBV7-9 and TRBJ2-1, with 9 bases identical to TRBD2. The CDR3 is 16 amino acids. Germline-derived CDR1 and CDR2 are SEHNR and FQNEAQ (reference sequence). With V trimmed by 2 bases and J by 3 bases, 5 bases remained unmatched.

The chain couples TRBV29-1 to TRBJ1-1; 11 nucleotides match TRBD1. V dropped 7 bases and J dropped 5; count of bases not matched to a gene: 6. Germline-derived CDR1 and CDR2 are SQVTM and ANQGSEA. This CDR3 contains 13 residues. The CDR3 sequence: CSGLGTGGTEAFF. CDR3 sequence (DNA): TGCAGCGGCCTCGGGACAGGGGGGACTGAAGCTTTCTTT.

This clonotype was found a few times. The chain employs TRBV7-9 and TRBJ1-4; 8 bases are shared with TRBD1. This CDR3 comprises 17 residues. Looked up from germline, CDR1 is SEHNR and CDR2 is FQNEAQ (reference sequence). Trimming removed 5 bases from V and 1 base from J; junction bases left unmatched: 9. As DNA, the CDR3 is TGTGCCAGCAGCCCCCGAGGACAGGGTGGAACTAATGAAAAACTGTTTTTT. The encoded protein is CASSPRGQGGTNEKLFF.

This clonotype was seen ten or more times. This chain links TRBV12-3 or TRBV12-4 with TRBJ2-5, with D hard to call. The CDR3 sequence is 11 residues long. Trimming removed 6 bases at V and 5 bases at J, with 7 bases between. CDR3 DNA: TGTGCCAGCAGCCCTGGGGAGACCCAGTACTTC. This codes for CASSPGETQYF.